What follows is one TCR beta chain and its context. Its recognized antigen is unknown. Base quality data are lacking; no much larger clone is found one base away. The data were obtained in a study of T-cell memory formation after mild COVID-19 (dated by TCRdb to the early 2020s). Regarding the study in general: TCR sequence clusters from the two donors were found to be largely donor specific. In a couple of donors, T-cell clones that expanded and contracted after mild COVID-19 were followed by sequencing TCRalpha and TCRbeta repertoires longitudinally. The cohort comprised two young, previously healthy adult volunteers, one female and one male.

PBMCs were isolated by Ficoll-Paque density gradient centrifugation. The instrument given in TCRdb is Illumina NovaSeq 6000. TCRalpha and TCRbeta cDNA libraries were built by 5'RACE with constant-segment primers, adding sample barcodes and unique molecular identifiers. Trizol reagent was used to extract RNA from every sample. Libraries were amplified in two PCR steps, with a second sample barcode and Illumina TruSeq adapters added in the second step. Libraries were sequenced on an Illumina NovaSeq with 2 x 150 bp paired-end reads. The original pipeline was this. Reads were demultiplexed and collapsed into UMI-guided consensus sequences with migec v1.2.7. Using mixcr v2.1.11, UMI consensuses were aligned to TRA and TRB V and J templates and then assembled into clonotypes. A clonotype was counted as expanded or contracted only when both edgeR and NoisET called the clonotype significant, with the noise models trained on biological replicates. For edgeR calls, a false discovery rate-adjusted p below 0.01 and a log2 fold-change threshold of 1 were applied. PCA with hierarchical clustering of max-normalized trajectories of the 1000 most abundant clonotypes was used as exploratory dynamics analysis. Separately sequenced CD4+ and CD8+ repertoires were used to assign the CD4 or CD8 phenotype of responding clones. Using fastp trimming at Q25 and MiXCR clonotype assembly, TCRdb reanalyzed the public sequencing data and kept in-frame beta chains. For every CDR3 protein sequence, its rows merge into one entry that carries the most common genes and DNA. TCRdb's processing, not the authors' own work, is the source of the V and J calls. The sample data list roughly 350,000 distinct CDR3 sequences, and about 13% of these were observed just once. Clones ranked in the top ten supply 20% to 25% of the sample.

What the study reported, not specific to this receptor: Some responding clones were found in pre-infection memory, which suggests that pre-existing cross-reactive memory T cells took part in the SARS-CoV-2 response. Contracting CD4+ clones appeared mostly in the CM and EM memory subsets, whereas CD8+ clones were enriched in EMRA. Balanced CD4/CD8 phenotypes were observed for clones contracting from day 15 to 85, whereas a bias towards CD4+ was observed for a second wave of clones expanding from day 15 to 37. Only a couple of mild cases were covered by the study, and larger cohorts that include severe cases with pre-infection samples were considered necessary. The second-wave clones that peaked on day 37 were not confirmed to be SARS-CoV-2 specific.

CDR1 is given as SGHTA and CDR2 as FQGNSA, both from the germline V gene. Trimming costs V 7 bases and J 5 bases, and their ends lie 8 bases apart. The CDR3 starts with the cysteine, ends with the phenylalanine, and has 11 residues. Only the CDR3 part of the read is kept: 33 bases, read in frame from the first base. This receptor was taken from a man aged 18 to 30 who had mild COVID-19 (a few samples of this study predate the infection). The sample titles of this study are shuffled in the database, so cell type and time point are left out; the donor was told from shared clones. Material: PBMCs or a T cell subset sorted from them (not recorded which). This chain is built from TRBV7-2 and TRBJ2-5, with the identity of the D gene unclear. This receptor carries the CDR3 CASIFWETQYF. The sequenced DNA is TGTGCCAGCATCTTCTGGGAGACCCAGTACTTC.